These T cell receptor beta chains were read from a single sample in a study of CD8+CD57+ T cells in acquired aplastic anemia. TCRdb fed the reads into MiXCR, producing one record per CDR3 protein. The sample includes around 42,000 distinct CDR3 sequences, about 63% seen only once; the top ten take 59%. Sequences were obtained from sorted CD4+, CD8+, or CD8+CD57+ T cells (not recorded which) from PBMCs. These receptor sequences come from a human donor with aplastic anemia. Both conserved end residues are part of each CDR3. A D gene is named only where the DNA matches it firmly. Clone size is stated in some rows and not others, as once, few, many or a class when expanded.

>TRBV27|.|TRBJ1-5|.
TGTGCCAGCACGGGGCGGGGGGCGAACCAGCCCCAGCATTTT
CASTGRGANQPQHF
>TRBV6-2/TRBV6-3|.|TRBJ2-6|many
TGTGCCAGCGACGGTGCTGGGGCCAACGTCCTGACTTTC
CASDGAGANVLTF
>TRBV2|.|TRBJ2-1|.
TGTGCCAGCAGTGACTCGTGGGCTCCCAGGCAGTTCTTC
CASSDSWAPRQFF
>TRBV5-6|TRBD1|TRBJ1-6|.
TGTGCCAGCAGCTTGGTCGACAGGGAGGAGTCACCCCTCCACTTT
CASSLVDREESPLHF
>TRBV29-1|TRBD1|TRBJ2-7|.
TGCAGCGCGGAGGGACAGGAGTCCTACGAGCAGTACTTC
CSAEGQESYEQYF
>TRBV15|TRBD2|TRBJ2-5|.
TGTGCCACCAGCAGAGATGGGGAGGGGACGCAAGAGACCCAGTACTTC
CATSRDGEGTQETQYF
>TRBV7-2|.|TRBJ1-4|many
TGTGCCAGCAGCTTCTTCCGAGATGAAAAACTGTTTTTT
CASSFFRDEKLFF
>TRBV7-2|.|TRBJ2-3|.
TGTGCCAGCAGCTTAAGTCTCCTAGATACGCAGTATTTT
CASSLSLLDTQYF
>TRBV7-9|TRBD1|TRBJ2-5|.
TGTGCCAGCAGTCGAACAGGGGGCGGGGAGACCCAGTACTTC
CASSRTGGGETQYF
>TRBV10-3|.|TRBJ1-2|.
TGTGCCTCGGCGCCCAATAACTATGGCTACACCTTC
CASAPNNYGYTF
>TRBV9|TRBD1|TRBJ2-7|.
TGTGCCAGCAGCCGAAGGACAGGGGGACTCCACGAGCAGTACTTC
CASSRRTGGLHEQYF
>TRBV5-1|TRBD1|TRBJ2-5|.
TGCGCCAGCAGTGGGACAGCTAAAGAGACCCAGTACTTC
CASSGTAKETQYF
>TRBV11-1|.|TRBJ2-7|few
TGTGCCAGCAGCTTAGCGCAAAGAAGCCCGACTAGGGGGGCGCGCTACGAGCAGTACTTC
CASSLAQRSPTRGARYEQYF
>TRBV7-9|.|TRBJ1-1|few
TGTGCCAGCAGCCCGATAGTGGGCGCTGAAGCTTTCTTT
CASSPIVGAEAFF
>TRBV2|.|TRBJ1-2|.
TGTGCCAGCGTAGGTCGGAACTATGGCTACACCTTC
CASVGRNYGYTF
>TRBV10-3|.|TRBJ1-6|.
TGTGCCATCAGTGATCAGGGAGCGAATAATTCACCCCTCCACTTT
CAISDQGANNSPLHF
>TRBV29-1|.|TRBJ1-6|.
TGCAGCGTTGGACAGGATGGTACGGTAAATTCACCCCTCCACTTT
CSVGQDGTVNSPLHF
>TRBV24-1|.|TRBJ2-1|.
TGTGCCAGCAGTGAAGGGCAGAGCTCCTACAATGAGCAGTTCTTC
CASSEGQSSYNEQFF